This TCR beta chain emerged from a study of response to subunit inactivated influenza vaccine. The CDR3 runs to 12 residues. Trimming pared 2 bases from V and 5 bases from J, leaving 6 bases between. In germline, CDR1 is ENHRY, CDR2 SYGVKD. TCRdb re-called the RT-PCR reads with MiXCR, one entry per CDR3 protein. The sample includes 700,000 to 900,000 distinct CDR3 sequences, about 20% of them seen just once. This sequence originates from a man between 50 and 59 years old who received an inactivated influenza vaccine. The sequences come from PBMCs from blood, collected 4 to 6 days after vaccination. The chain is built from TRBV10-3 and TRBJ1-2, with a possible D match to TRBD1 (5 bases). The CDR3 sequence: CAISEPGYGYTF. DNA of the CDR3: TGTGCCATCAGTGAGCCAGGGTATGGCTACACCTTC.